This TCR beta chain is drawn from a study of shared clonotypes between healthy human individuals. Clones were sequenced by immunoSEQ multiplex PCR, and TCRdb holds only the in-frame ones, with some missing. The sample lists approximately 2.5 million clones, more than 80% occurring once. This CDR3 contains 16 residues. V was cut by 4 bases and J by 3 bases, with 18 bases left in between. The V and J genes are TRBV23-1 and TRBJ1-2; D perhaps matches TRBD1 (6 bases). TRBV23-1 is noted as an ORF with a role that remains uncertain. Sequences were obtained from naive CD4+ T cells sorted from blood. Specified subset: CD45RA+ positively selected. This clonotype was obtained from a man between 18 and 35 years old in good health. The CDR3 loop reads CASSPRDTFRDYGYTF. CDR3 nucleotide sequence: TGCGCCAGCAGTCCCCGGGACACCTTCCGGGACTATGGCTACACCTTC.